A single sample is the source of the 27 T cell receptor beta chains below, sequenced in a study of blood T cells in healthy people across ages. A second about 7 to 11 cycle PCR used barcoded and J-beta primers. TCRdb used MiXCR to reprocess the 5' RACE reads, holding one entry per CDR3 protein. The sample shows about 780,000 distinct CDR3 sequences, roughly 24% of them seen only once. In addition, the sample was reused for a study of T cells of mothers and their children.

Sequenced material: blood. All receptors come from a boy younger than 18 in good health.

The table lists this clonotype with a few counts. A read error may produce the germline difference seen at one junction end. The chain combines TRBV7-7 with TRBJ2-2; 10 bases align to TRBD2. CDR1 SSHAT and CDR2 FNYEAQ come from the germline V gene (reference sequence). The CDR3 is made up of 15 amino acids. This CDR3 is CASSLLAGEVGELFF. CDR3 in DNA: TGTGCTAGCAGTCTTCTAGCGGGGGAGGTCGGGGAGCTGTTTTTT. The full variable domain, rest sourced from reference TRBV7-7 and TRBJ2-2, is GAGVSQSPRYKVTKRGQDVTLRCDPISSHATLYWYQQALGQGPEFLTYFNYEAQPDKSGLPSDRFSAERPEGSISTLTIQRTEQRDSAMYRCASSLLAGEVGELFFGEGSRLTVL.

The CDR3 here is CASSLRSGTRASSTGELFF. In nucleotides, the CDR3 is TGCGCCAGCAGCTTGAGGTCCGGGACTAGAGCCTCGAGCACCGGGGAGCTGTTTTTT. V and J are TRBV5-1 and TRBJ2-2; TRBD2 matches 8 bases. This CDR3 comprises 19 residues. CDR1 is SGHRS and CDR2 is YFSETQ in the germline V gene. V lost 1 base to trimming and J lost 4 bases; unmatched junction nucleotides: 15.

The chain employs TRBV5-1 and TRBJ2-5; D might be TRBD2 (7 bases). V lost 0 bases to trimming and J lost 5 bases, with 14 bases between them. This CDR3 is 15 amino acids long. The germline gives CDR1 SGHRS, CDR2 YFSETQ. The CDR3 DNA follows: TGCGCCAGCAGCTTGGGCGGGGGCCTCGGCGAGACCCAGTACTTC. Translating it yields CASSLGGGLGETQYF.

The chain uses TRBV28 and TRBJ2-4; D perhaps matches TRBD1 (6 bases). This CDR3 region has 19 residues. The V gene's germline CDR1 is MDHEN and CDR2 SYDVKM. Trimming shortened V by 3 bases and J by 0 bases, and 21 bases separated the two germline ends. CDR3 sequence: CASSFLRTVDTLAKNIQYF. DNA for the CDR3: TGTGCCAGCAGTTTCCTTCGGACAGTTGATACCCTAGCCAAAAACATTCAGTACTTC.

The V call is TRBV7-3, the J call TRBJ1-1, with D possibly being TRBD1 (6 bases). The V end lost 8 bases, the J end lost 5 bases, and 18 bases lay between the germline ends. The CDR3 loop spans 14 amino acids. Germline V CDR1 and CDR2: SGHTA, FQGTGA. The CDR3 DNA is TGTGCCAGCCGTTTGACGGGGGCAGAGACTGAAGCTTTCTTT. Its protein product is CASRLTGAETEAFF.

A note on this clonotype: The CDR3 does not end in the conserved phenylalanine or tryptophan, so this is likely a read error. The chain is built from TRBV29-1 and TRBJ1-2; D not resolved. CDR1 and CDR2 (germline): SQVTM, ANQGSEA. This CDR3 has 15 residues. With 0 bases removed from V and 0 bases from J, the gap between germline ends came to 11 bases. The CDR3 here is CSVEEAGTPNYGYTL. The CDR3 DNA reads as TGCAGCGTTGAAGAGGCGGGCACTCCTAACTATGGCTACACCCTC.

The sample holds many counts of this clonotype. V and J are TRBV12-3 or TRBV12-4 and TRBJ2-7; no reliable D call. V dropped 6 bases and J dropped 0 bases, with 9 bases sitting between them. The CDR3 extends over 13 amino acids. The CDR3 reads CASSPTSSYEQYF. The CDR3 nucleotides are TGTGCCAGCAGCCCTACAAGCTCCTACGAGCAGTACTTC.

The chain combines TRBV25-1 with TRBJ1-2; no reliable D call. CDR1 and CDR2 (germline): MGHDK, SYGVNS. This CDR3 comprises 13 residues. Trimming took off 1 base at V and 8 bases at J, with 11 bases between the two ends. The CDR3 region has the DNA TGTGCCAGCAGTGAATTTGAGGGTCGAGGCTACACCTTC. Amino acid sequence: CASSEFEGRGYTF.

The chain employs TRBV20-1 and TRBJ1-2; a possible D gene is TRBD1 (5 bases). The CDR3 has 15 amino acids. CDR1 is DFQATT and CDR2 is SNEGSKA in the germline V gene (reference sequence). Deletions cut 3 bases from V and 2 bases from J, with 16 bases between. CDR3 in amino acids: CSARGGDGGNYGYTF. The CDR3, as DNA: TGCAGTGCTAGGGGTGGGGATGGGGGAAACTATGGCTACACCTTC.

This clonotype was observed many times. CDR3 sequence: CASSLGEEETQYF. DNA of the CDR3: TGCGCCAGCAGCTTGGGAGAAGAAGAGACCCAGTACTTC. This chain uses TRBV5-1 with TRBJ2-5, with unresolved D. CDR3 length equals 13 residues. The ends were cut back, 0 bases at V and 3 bases at J, with 6 bases in the middle. CDR1 and CDR2 from the germline V gene are SGHRS and YFSETQ.

The chain combines TRBV12-3 or TRBV12-4 with TRBJ1-1; D remains ambiguous. Trimming stripped 4 bases from V and 6 bases from J, with 18 bases between. CDR3 length equals 15 residues. The CDR3 protein is CASSSTGNDNAEAFF. For the CDR3, the DNA is TGTGCCAGCAGTTCCACGGGGAACGATAACGCTGAAGCTTTCTTT.

The sample holds a few counts of this clonotype. The genes are TRBV12-3 or TRBV12-4 and TRBJ2-5; TRBD2 agrees at 11 bases. The CDR3 has 17 residues. V lost 5 bases and J lost 5; bases outside the gene matches: 13. CDR3 sequence: CASSQGGSGGARETQYF. Here the CDR3 DNA reads TGTGCCAGCAGTCAGGGGGGTAGCGGGGGGGCCCGGGAGACCCAGTACTTC.

This clonotype was detected a few times. The chain joins TRBV20-1 to TRBJ1-2; D may be TRBD1 (5 bases). This CDR3 is built from 14 residues. The V end lost 2 bases, the J end lost 2 bases, and 12 bases lay between the germline ends. Germline values: CDR1 DFQATT, CDR2 SNEGSKA (reference sequence). For the CDR3, the DNA is TGCAGTGCTAGACGCCAGGGCCTGAACTATGGCTACACCTTC. It specifies CSARRQGLNYGYTF.

DNA for the CDR3: TGCAGCGTTGAAGGGACAGGGAGCTCCTACGAGCAGTACTTC. This sequence encodes CSVEGTGSSYEQYF. V and J are TRBV29-1 and TRBJ2-7; 8 nucleotides align to TRBD1. Germline CDR1 reads SQVTM; CDR2 reads ANQGSEA. There are 14 residues in the CDR3. Germline trimming cut 1 base from V and 0 bases from J; bases unmatched to any gene: 2.

The V and J genes are TRBV7-6 and TRBJ2-6, with D unclear. Germline assignment: CDR1 SGHVS and CDR2 FNYEAQ. This CDR3 is 20 amino acids long. Trimming took 1 base from V and 0 from J, leaving 19 bases between them. The CDR3 nucleotides are TGTGCCAGCAGCTTAGAACCGGGTGGAGTAACTTACTCTGGGGCCAACGTCCTGACTTTC. Amino acids: CASSLEPGGVTYSGANVLTF.

The table lists this clonotype with a few counts. The J gene is TRBJ1-2, the V gene TRBV20-1, with D possibly being TRBD1 (6 bases). Looked up from germline, CDR1 is DFQATT and CDR2 is SNEGSKA (reference sequence). Between the trimmed V and J ends, which lost 6 bases and 1 base, there was a span of 18 bases. This CDR3 has 15 residues. CDR3 amino acids: CSATLEGVLNYGYTF. The DNA of the CDR3 is TGCAGTGCAACATTGGAGGGGGTCCTTAACTATGGCTACACCTTC.

The V gene is TRBV9, the J gene TRBJ2-1; no reliable D call. Trimming cost V 7 bases and J 4 bases, with 15 bases left between them. CDR1 and CDR2 from the germline V gene are SGDLS and YYNGEE. The CDR3 is 14 amino acids. The CDR3 DNA follows: TGTGCCAGCGCTCCATCCACGGCATACAATGAGCAGTTCTTC. This gives the protein CASAPSTAYNEQFF. Full variable domain (rest looked up from reference TRBV9 and TRBJ2-1): DSGVTQTPKHLITATGQRVTLRCSPRSGDLSVYWYQQSLDQGLQFLIQYYNGEERAKGNILERFSAQQFPDLHSELNLSSLELGDSALYFCASAPSTAYNEQFFGPGTRLTVL.

The rearrangement joins TRBV14 to TRBJ2-7; 9 positions agree with TRBD1. Germline loops: CDR1 SGHDN, CDR2 FVKESK. The CDR3 contains 15 residues. Germline trimming cut 5 bases from V and 5 bases from J; bases unmatched to any gene: 10. The CDR3 DNA follows: TGTGCCAGCAGCGGTTTCACGGGACAGGGACACGAGCAGTACTTC. It encodes CASSGFTGQGHEQYF. Together with reference TRBV14 and TRBJ2-7, the CDR3 gives the full variable domain: EAGVTQFPSHSVIEKGQTVTLRCDPISGHDNLYWYRRVMGKEIKFLLHFVKESKQDESGMPNNRFLAERTGGTYSTLKVQPAELEDSGVYFCASSGFTGQGHEQYFGPGTRLTVT.

The table lists this clonotype with a few counts. A junction end diverges from the germline sequence, so it may reflect a read error. This chain links TRBV5-1 with TRBJ1-1; D might be TRBD1 (5 bases). The germline gives CDR1 SGHRS, CDR2 YFSETQ. The CDR3 spans 14 residues. The CDR3 bases are TGCGCCAGCGGCTTGGACCTTAGGGGAACTGAAGCTTTCTTT. Protein: CASGLDLRGTEAFF.

This rearrangement joins TRBV27 to TRBJ1-3; D not resolved. V shed 5 bases and J shed 3 bases, with 11 bases lying between them. The CDR3 spans 14 residues. The germline CDR1 and CDR2 sequences are MNHEY and SMNVEV (reference sequence). The CDR3 DNA is TGTGCCAGCAGTCTAGCGTTTGATGGAAACACCATATATTTT. Translation gives CASSLAFDGNTIYF.

V is TRBV6-5 and J is TRBJ2-3; TRBD1 agrees at 7 bases. This CDR3 is built from 16 residues. V lost 0 bases and J lost 2; bases outside the gene matches: 5. The germline gives CDR1 MNHEY, CDR2 SVGAGI. This CDR3 reads CASSYSLGQFTDTQYF. The CDR3 DNA reads TGTGCCAGCAGTTACTCTCTGGGACAGTTCACAGATACGCAGTATTTT.

This clonotype showed up just a few times. The chain recombines TRBV7-9 with TRBJ2-2; TRBD2 agrees at 8 bases. Germline V gene lookup returns CDR1 SEHNR and CDR2 FQNEAQ (reference sequence). With V trimmed by 6 bases and J by 5 bases, 14 bases remained unmatched. This CDR3 has 17 amino acids. The CDR3 region has the DNA TGTGCCAGCAGTTGGCCGGGACTAGAGTTACGTACCGGGGAGCTGTTTTTT. The encoded protein is CASSWPGLELRTGELFF.

This rearrangement joins TRBV27 to TRBJ2-7, with D hard to call. V was trimmed by 4 bases and J by 2 bases, leaving 15 bases between them. There are 15 residues in the CDR3. From germline, CDR1 is MNHEY and CDR2 SMNVEV (reference sequence). This CDR3 reads CASSYYYVGPYEQYF. The DNA of the CDR3 is TGTGCCAGCAGTTACTATTACGTGGGCCCCTACGAGCAGTACTTC.

The gene calls are TRBV5-1 and TRBJ1-1, with D possibly matching TRBD1 (6 bases). Germline V CDR1 and CDR2: SGHRS, YFSETQ. V was pared by 4 bases and J by 3 bases, with 19 bases between. The CDR3 runs to 16 residues. This CDR3 is CASSRMGGGPDTEAFF. For the CDR3, the DNA is TGCGCCAGCAGCCGAATGGGGGGCGGTCCGGACACTGAAGCTTTCTTT.

This clonotype has more than one count but fewer than ten. V and J are TRBV5-1 and TRBJ1-1; D unclear. Germline V lookup: CDR1 SGHRS, CDR2 YFSETQ. The CDR3 extends over 14 amino acids. Trimming stripped 2 bases from V and 0 bases from J, with 8 bases between. Here the CDR3 DNA reads TGCGCCAGCAGCTTTCCTGGATTGAACACTGAAGCTTTCTTT. It translates to CASSFPGLNTEAFF.

This clonotype came up a few times. The rearrangement uses TRBV28 and TRBJ1-2; D gene unclear. The CDR3 spans 12 residues. V shed 1 base and J shed 4 bases, with 4 bases lying between them. Germline V gene data show CDR1 as MDHEN and CDR2 as SYDVKM. The CDR3: CASSLLGYGYTF. CDR3 coding DNA: TGTGCCAGCAGTTTATTGGGCTATGGCTACACCTTC.

The V and J genes are TRBV6-7 and TRBJ1-2, with 8 positions matching TRBD1. TRBV6-7 is known as an ORF, though its function is uncertain. Trimming took 8 bases from V and 2 from J; bases not matched to a gene: 13. The CDR3 is made up of 16 amino acids. Here the CDR3 DNA reads TGTGCCAGCGGACGTCTCACAGGGGGAAGAAACTATGGCTACACCTTC. This sequence encodes CASGRLTGGRNYGYTF.